This T cell receptor (beta chain) was sequenced in a study of T cells in Graves' hyperthyroidism and ophthalmopathy. There were TCR beta CDR3 regions amplified from RNA transcripts. The HTBI primer set was used in a first-round RT-PCR of the TCR CDR3. TCRdb independently ran MiXCR on the multiplex PCR reads; one entry per CDR3 protein. The repertoire holds fewer than 650,000 distinct CDR3 sequences, with around 15% as singletons. This clonotype was counted ten times or more. The CDR3 spans 14 residues. V was cut by 1 base and J by 5 bases, with 14 bases left in between. Looked up from germline, CDR1 is SQVTM and CDR2 is ANQGSEA.

Material: blood. The source of this sequence is a woman aged 40-49 years with Graves' ophthalmopathy. The chain has TRBV29-1 and TRBJ1-1; D not certain. This CDR3 reads CSVEARSVGTEAFF. The DNA of the CDR3 is TGCAGCGTTGAAGCCCGATCGGTCGGGACTGAAGCTTTCTTT.